This T cell receptor beta chain was identified in a study of metastatic and nonmetastatic thyroid tumors. Ahead of thyroid surgery, no patient had received treatment of any kind. TCRdb redid the clone calls on the PCR reads using MiXCR. Seen here are 25,000 to 35,000 clones, roughly 30% observed once, and the top ten hold 30% to 40%. The germline V gene has CDR1 DFQATT and CDR2 SNEGSKA (reference sequence). This CDR3 is 14 amino acids long. Trimming took off 7 bases at V and 1 base at J, with 14 bases between the two ends. This clone was detected ten times or more. Sequencing was performed on blood. This sequence was found in a female donor with papillary thyroid cancer or a benign thyroid nodule (not recorded which). Some clones in this sample may be carry-over from other donors' samples. The J gene is TRBJ1-5, the V gene TRBV20-1, with D possibly matching TRBD1 (6 bases). CDR3 in amino acids: CSVTGFSSNQPQHF. CDR3 DNA sequence: TGCAGTGTTACAGGGTTTTCGAGCAATCAGCCCCAGCATTTT.